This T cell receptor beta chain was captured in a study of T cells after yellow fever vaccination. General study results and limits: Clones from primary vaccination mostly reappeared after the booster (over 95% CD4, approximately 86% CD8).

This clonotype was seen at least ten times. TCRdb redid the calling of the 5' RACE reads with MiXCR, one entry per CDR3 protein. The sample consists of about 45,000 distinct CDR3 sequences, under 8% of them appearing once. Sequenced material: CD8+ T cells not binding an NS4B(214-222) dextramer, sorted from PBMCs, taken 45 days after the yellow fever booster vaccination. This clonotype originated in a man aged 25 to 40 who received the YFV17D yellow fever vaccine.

The CDR3 DNA sequence: TGTGCCAGCAGTTACAGGGCAGGCGAAGAGACCCAGTACTTC. It specifies CASSYRAGEETQYF. The chain links TRBV6-5 to TRBJ2-5; no firm D call. Germline CDR1 MNHEY, CDR2 SVGAGI. This CDR3 is built from 14 residues. V lost 2 bases and J lost 3, with 10 bases in between.